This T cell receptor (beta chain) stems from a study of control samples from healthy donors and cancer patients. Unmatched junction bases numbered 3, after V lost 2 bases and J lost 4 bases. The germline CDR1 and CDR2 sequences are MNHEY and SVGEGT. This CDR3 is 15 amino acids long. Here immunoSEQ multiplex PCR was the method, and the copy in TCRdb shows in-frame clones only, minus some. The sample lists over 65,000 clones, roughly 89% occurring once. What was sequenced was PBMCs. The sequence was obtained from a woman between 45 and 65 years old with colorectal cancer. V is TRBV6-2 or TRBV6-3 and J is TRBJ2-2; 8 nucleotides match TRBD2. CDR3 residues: CASSYGGGFTGELFF. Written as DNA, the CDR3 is TGTGCCAGCAGTTACGGCGGGGGGTTCACCGGGGAGCTGTTTTTT.